The clone carrying this TCR beta chain has a handful of counts. Its antigen is unknown. The data were obtained in a study of T cells after yellow fever vaccination. A universal primer site and UMIs were added as TCR cDNA was made by 5'RACE template switching. From the 5' RACE reads, TCRdb called clonotypes with MiXCR, one entry per CDR3 protein. The sample includes hundreds of thousands of distinct CDR3 sequences, approximately 12% seen only once; the top ten take approximately 3.3%. Study results and caveats: Most primary-vaccination clones reappeared after the booster (approximately 95% CD4, 88% CD8).

The CDR3 is 15 residues long. The germline V and J ends were trimmed by 0 bases and 4 bases, with 12 bases remaining between them. Germline CDR1 reads SGHRS; CDR2 reads YFSETQ. The origin of this receptor is a man younger than 30 who received the YFV17D yellow fever vaccine. This chain joins TRBV5-1 and TRBJ2-3; perhaps D is TRBD1 or TRBD2 (6 bases each). Sequenced material: CD4+ T cells sorted from PBMCs, taken 15 days after the yellow fever booster vaccination. The CDR3 is CASSLEGGSPDTQYF. In DNA, the CDR3 is TGCGCCAGCAGCTTGGAGGGGGGTTCCCCAGATACGCAGTATTTT.